These 15 T cell receptor beta chains came from one sample sequenced in a study of cytomegalovirus exposure and HLA in healthy donors. 60 Vbeta and 13 Jbeta primers were used in PCR. Only in-frame clones appear in the TCRdb table, and some are missing; sequencing was by immunoSEQ multiplex PCR. The sample has 85,000 to 100,000 clones; around 89% are singletons. Sequences were obtained from PBMCs. All receptors derive from a man aged 18 to 30 in good health and CMV-seronegative.

The CDR3 region is CASSLDSGGKDEQYF. CDR3 sequence (DNA): TGTGCCAGCAGCTTAGATTCCGGCGGAAAGGACGAGCAGTACTTC. This chain connects TRBV7-6 to TRBJ2-7; D not resolved. The germline gives CDR1 SGHVS, CDR2 FNYEAQ. The CDR3 is 15 residues long. With 1 base removed from V and 5 bases from J, the gap between germline ends came to 15 bases. Full variable domain (outside the CDR3, taken from reference TRBV7-6 and TRBJ2-7): GAGVSQSPRYKVTKRGQDVALRCDPISGHVSLYWYRQALGQGPEFLTYFNYEAQQDKSGLPNDRFSAERPEGSISTLTIQRTEQRDSAMYRCASSLDSGGKDEQYFGPGTRLTVT.

This clone was observed once. The chain couples TRBV4-1 to TRBJ2-1; 11 bases map to TRBD2. The CDR3 sequence is 18 residues long. V lost 0 bases and J lost 6; bases outside the gene matches: 10. Germline assignment: CDR1 MGHRA and CDR2 YSYEKL. CDR3 DNA: TGCGCCAGCAGCCAAGAAGTAGTAGCGGGAGGGTCAGGCAATGAGCAGTTCTTC. Amino acid sequence: CASSQEVVAGGSGNEQFF.

This chain joins TRBV29-1 and TRBJ1-1, with D perhaps TRBD1 (5 bases). The CDR3 is 13 amino acids. CDR1 is SQVTM, CDR2 ANQGSEA, per germline. Trimming pared 7 bases from V and 5 bases from J, leaving 17 bases between. CDR3 loop: CSAGGGGETEAFF. CDR3 coding DNA: TGCAGCGCGGGGGGTGGGGGGGAGACTGAAGCTTTCTTT.

V gene TRBV18 combines with J gene TRBJ2-7; unclear D gene. The CDR3 totals 13 residues. From germline, CDR1 is KGHSH and CDR2 LQKENI. The V and J ends lost 1 base and 3 bases respectively, with 7 bases between them. The chain's CDR3 is CASSPRGGYEQYF. CDR3 sequence (DNA): TGTGCCAGCTCACCACGAGGTGGCTACGAGCAGTACTTC.

The genes are TRBV6-1 and TRBJ2-1, with 7 nucleotides matching TRBD2. The germline gives CDR1 MNHNS, CDR2 SASEGT. The V and J ends lost 2 bases and 0 bases, in that order; junction bases with no gene match: 4. The length of the CDR3 is 16 residues. CDR3 sequence: CASSEIAGRSYNEQFF. The CDR3 region has the DNA TGTGCCAGCAGTGAAATAGCGGGCCGCTCCTACAATGAGCAGTTCTTC.

The chain employs TRBV21-1 and TRBJ2-5; TRBD1 reflects the table's D call only, with no check against the DNA. TRBV21-1 is deemed a pseudogene. This CDR3 is built from 15 residues. CDR3 nucleotide sequence: TGTGCCAGCAGCAAAGTGCGACAGAGACAAGAGACCCAGTACTTC. Protein product: CASSKVRQRQETQYF.

This sequence joins TRBV19 and TRBJ2-1; 13 bases align to TRBD2. Germline assignment: CDR1 LNHDA and CDR2 SQIVND (reference sequence). The CDR3 length is 19 residues. V shed 5 bases and J 3 bases; nucleotides not matched to a gene: 13. CDR3 residues: CASSPRGGGLAGVYNEQFF. The CDR3, as DNA: TGTGCCAGTAGTCCCAGGGGAGGCGGACTAGCGGGAGTCTACAATGAGCAGTTCTTC.

This chain joins TRBV4-2 and TRBJ2-1; 7 bases fit TRBD1. V was clipped by 5 bases and J by 2 bases; unmatched bases: 9. The CDR3 contains 16 residues. Per the germline V gene, CDR1 is LGHNA and CDR2 is YNFKEQ. The CDR3 loop reads CASSTYSGTAYNEQFF. CDR3 DNA: TGTGCCAGCAGCACATATTCAGGGACAGCCTACAATGAGCAGTTCTTC.

This chain connects TRBV28 to TRBJ2-7, with 7 bases fitting TRBD1. This CDR3 has 14 amino acids. The ends lost 7 bases at V and 2 bases at J; junction bases unmatched: 8. In germline, CDR1 is MDHEN, CDR2 SYDVKM. In DNA form, the CDR3 reads TGTGCCAGCACCGCCTGGGACAGCGCCTACGAGCAGTACTTC. Translated: CASTAWDSAYEQYF.

The rearrangement links TRBV7-2 to TRBJ1-1; D possibly corresponds to TRBD1 (6 bases). CDR1 SGHTA and CDR2 FQGNSA come from the germline V gene. The V end lost 5 bases, the J end lost 4 bases, and 11 bases lay between the germline ends. The CDR3 contains 13 residues. CDR3 nucleotide sequence: TGTGCCAGCAGCAATCACAGGGTCACTGAAGCTTTCTTT. This encodes CASSNHRVTEAFF.

The chain has TRBV28 and TRBJ2-6, with D hard to call. Trimming took off 6 bases at V and 1 base at J, with 4 bases between the two ends. The CDR3 contains 13 residues. Germline V gene data show CDR1 as MDHEN and CDR2 as SYDVKM. The CDR3 here is CASRLSGANVLTF. CDR3 coding DNA: TGTGCCAGCAGACTATCTGGGGCCAACGTCCTGACTTTC.

This chain connects TRBV9 to TRBJ2-3; possibly TRBD2 for D (6 bases). V lost 3 bases and J 0 bases, leaving 8 bases between the germline ends. Germline CDR1 is SGDLS and CDR2 is YYNGEE. This CDR3 comprises 14 residues. The CDR3 DNA sequence: TGTGCCAGCAGCGAGAGCGGGAGCACAGATACGCAGTATTTT. It encodes CASSESGSTDTQYF.

This chain uses TRBV5-1 with TRBJ2-7; TRBD2 is a possible D gene (5 bases). Trimming shortened V by 0 bases and J by 9 bases, and 13 bases separated the two germline ends. The CDR3 has 13 residues. From germline, CDR1 is SGHRS and CDR2 YFSETQ. CDR3 sequence reads: CASSLEQTTTQYF. The DNA of the CDR3 is TGCGCCAGCAGCTTGGAACAGACTACGACGCAGTACTTC.

The chain combines TRBV11-1 with TRBJ1-5; D might be TRBD1 (5 bases). Looked up from germline, CDR1 is SGHAT and CDR2 is FQDESV (reference sequence). The CDR3 sequence is 12 residues long. Trimming stripped 5 bases from V and 6 bases from J, with 8 bases between. CDR3 sequence reads: CASSQGTQPQHF. Written as DNA, the CDR3 is TGTGCCAGCAGCCAGGGAACTCAGCCCCAGCATTTT.

The V and J genes are TRBV18 and TRBJ2-3; 7 bases align to TRBD2. The germline V gene has CDR1 KGHSH and CDR2 LQKENI. Germline trimming cut 3 bases from V and 2 bases from J; bases unmatched to any gene: 5. This CDR3 is built from 15 residues. This chain's CDR3 is CASSPSGLPTDTQYF. The CDR3 DNA is TGTGCCAGCTCACCTTCGGGACTACCCACAGATACGCAGTATTTT. Combining the CDR3 with reference TRBV18 and TRBJ2-3 gives the whole variable domain NAGVMQNPRHLVRRRGQEARLRCSPMKGHSHVYWYRQLPEEGLKFMVYLQKENIIDESGMPKERFSAEFPKEGPSILRIQQVVRGDSAAYFCASSPSGLPTDTQYFGPGTRLTVL.